These 9 T cell receptor beta chains originate from one sample sequenced in a study of CD4 T cells in relation to SARS-CoV-2 and coronaviruses. No antigen has been assigned to these receptors. Clones were read by immunoSEQ multiplex PCR, and TCRdb kept only the in-frame ones, dropping some. The table includes some 40,000 clones, 77% detected once. The sample taken for sequencing was memory CD4+ T cells from PBMCs, cultured in vitro. The receptors were gathered from an adult with COVID-19.

This clone occurred once. The chain couples TRBV7-2 to TRBJ2-7, with 12 bases fitting TRBD2. Germline V CDR1 and CDR2: SGHTA, FQGNSA. This CDR3 is built from 16 residues. With 2 bases clipped from V and 2 bases from J, the junction kept 4 bases outside the gene matches. This CDR3 reads CASSLSSGRVPYEQYF. The CDR3 DNA is TGTGCCAGCAGCTTATCTAGCGGGAGGGTACCCTACGAGCAGTACTTC.

On this clone: A junction boundary mismatches the germline segment, possibly from a read error. CDR3 sequence: CASTQGRADTEAFF. The CDR3 coding sequence is TGTGCCAGCACCCAAGGCAGAGCGGACACTGAAGCTTTCTTT. The gene calls are TRBV3-1 (or the pseudogene TRBV3-2) and TRBJ1-1; no clear D. CDR3 length: 14 residues. Germline CDR1 is LGHDT and CDR2 is YNNKEL (reference sequence).

J is TRBJ1-1 and V is TRBV7-2, with D perhaps matching TRBD1 (6 bases). Trimming pared 5 bases from V and 2 bases from J, leaving 18 bases between. The CDR3 contains 16 residues. CDR1 is SGHTA, CDR2 FQGNSA, per germline. CDR3 region: CASSQLDSRANTEAFF. The DNA of the CDR3 is TGTGCCAGCAGCCAATTGGACAGCCGGGCTAACACTGAAGCTTTCTTT.

The chain has TRBV7-2 and TRBJ2-7, with 10 nucleotides matching TRBD2. Germline loops: CDR1 SGHTA, CDR2 FQGNSA. V lost 5 bases to trimming and J lost 0 bases; unmatched junction nucleotides: 7. This CDR3 is built from 16 residues. This CDR3 is CASSPRTSGSSYEQYF. The CDR3 DNA follows: TGTGCCAGCAGCCCTCGGACTAGCGGAAGCTCCTACGAGCAGTACTTC. Looking up the rest from reference TRBV7-2 and TRBJ2-7 gives the full variable domain: GAGVSQSPSNKVTEKGKDVELRCDPISGHTALYWYRQSLGQGLEFLIYFQGNSAPDKSGLPSDRFSAERTGGSVSTLTIQRTQQEDSAVYLCASSPRTSGSSYEQYFGPGTRLTVT.

Only one count was recorded for this clone. The J gene is TRBJ2-1, the V gene TRBV9; TRBD2 matches 8 bases. CDR1 is SGDLS, CDR2 YYNGEE, per germline. This CDR3 comprises 15 residues. Germline trimming cut 3 bases from V and 6 bases from J; bases unmatched to any gene: 8. CDR3 coding DNA: TGTGCCAGCAGCGCATTGACTAGCGCGACCAATGAGCAGTTCTTC. It is translated as CASSALTSATNEQFF.

In nucleotides, the CDR3 is TGTGCCAGCTTCTCAAGGGGCACCTATGGCTACACCTTC. Its translation is CASFSRGTYGYTF. The chain uses TRBV2 and TRBJ1-2; tentative D call: TRBD1 (5 bases). The ends were cut back, 8 bases at V and 4 bases at J, with 14 bases in the middle. CDR1 is SNHLY, CDR2 FYNNEI, per germline. CDR3 size: 13 residues. Full variable domain (outside the CDR3, taken from reference TRBV2 and TRBJ1-2): EPEVTQTPSHQVTQMGQEVILRCVPISNHLYFYWYRQILGQKVEFLVSFYNNEISEKSEIFDDQFSVERPDGSNFTLKIRSTKLEDSAMYFCASFSRGTYGYTFGSGTRLTVV.

The chain links TRBV6-6 to TRBJ2-3; tentatively, D is TRBD1 or TRBD2 (6 bases each). V lost 4 bases and J 4 bases, leaving 15 bases between the germline ends. This CDR3 contains 15 residues. Germline CDR1 and CDR2: MNHNY and SVGAGI (reference sequence). The CDR3 DNA reads as TGTGCCAGCAGTTCCCCGGGGGCTAACTCAGATACGCAGTATTTT. It translates to CASSSPGANSDTQYF.

V gene TRBV7-2 combines with J gene TRBJ2-3; D possibly corresponds to TRBD2 (5 bases). CDR1 is SGHTA and CDR2 is FQGNSA in the germline V gene. V was pared by 4 bases and J by 2 bases, with 10 bases between. The CDR3 loop spans 14 amino acids. CDR3 DNA: TGTGCCAGCAGCTACACGCGGGCCACAGATACGCAGTATTTT. Its protein product is CASSYTRATDTQYF.

The chain couples TRBV7-2 to TRBJ2-2; a possible D gene is TRBD2 (7 bases). Germline-derived CDR1 and CDR2 are SGHTA and FQGNSA. The CDR3 is 16 residues long. V lost 4 bases and J 3 bases, leaving 15 bases between the germline ends. CDR3 sequence reads: CASSSGRGGYTGELFF. CDR3 DNA: TGTGCCAGCAGCTCTGGGAGGGGGGGATACACCGGGGAGCTGTTTTTT.